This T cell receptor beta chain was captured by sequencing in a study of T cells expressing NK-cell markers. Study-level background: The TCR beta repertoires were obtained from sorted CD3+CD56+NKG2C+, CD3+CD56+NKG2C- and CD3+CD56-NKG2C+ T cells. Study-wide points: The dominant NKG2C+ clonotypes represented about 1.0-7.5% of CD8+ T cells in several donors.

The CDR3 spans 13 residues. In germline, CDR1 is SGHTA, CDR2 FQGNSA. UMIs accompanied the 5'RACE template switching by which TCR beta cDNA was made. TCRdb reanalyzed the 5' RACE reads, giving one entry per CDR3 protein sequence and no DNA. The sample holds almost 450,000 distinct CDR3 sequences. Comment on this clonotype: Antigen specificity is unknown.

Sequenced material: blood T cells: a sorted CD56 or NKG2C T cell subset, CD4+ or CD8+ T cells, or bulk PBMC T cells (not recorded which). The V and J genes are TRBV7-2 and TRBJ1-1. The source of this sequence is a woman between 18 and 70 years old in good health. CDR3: CASSLTSNTEAFF.